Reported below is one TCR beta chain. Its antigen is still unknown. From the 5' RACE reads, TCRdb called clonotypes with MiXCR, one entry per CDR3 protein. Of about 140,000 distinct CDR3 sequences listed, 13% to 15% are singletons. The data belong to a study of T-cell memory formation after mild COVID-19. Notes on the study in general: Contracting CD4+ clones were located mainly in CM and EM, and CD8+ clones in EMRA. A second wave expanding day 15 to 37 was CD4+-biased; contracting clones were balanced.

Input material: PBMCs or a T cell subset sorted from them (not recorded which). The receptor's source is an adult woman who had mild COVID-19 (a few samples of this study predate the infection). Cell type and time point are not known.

The CDR3 DNA sequence: TGTGCCAGCAGACCCCAGGGGGAGGGCAATCAGCCCCAGCATTTT. This gives the protein CASRPQGEGNQPQHF. V is TRBV7-9 and J is TRBJ1-5, with TRBD1 matching over 7 bases. Germline V lookup: CDR1 SEHNR, CDR2 FQNEAQ (reference sequence). CDR3 length: 15 amino acids. V gave up 6 bases and J gave up 2 bases; unmatched junction bases: 7.